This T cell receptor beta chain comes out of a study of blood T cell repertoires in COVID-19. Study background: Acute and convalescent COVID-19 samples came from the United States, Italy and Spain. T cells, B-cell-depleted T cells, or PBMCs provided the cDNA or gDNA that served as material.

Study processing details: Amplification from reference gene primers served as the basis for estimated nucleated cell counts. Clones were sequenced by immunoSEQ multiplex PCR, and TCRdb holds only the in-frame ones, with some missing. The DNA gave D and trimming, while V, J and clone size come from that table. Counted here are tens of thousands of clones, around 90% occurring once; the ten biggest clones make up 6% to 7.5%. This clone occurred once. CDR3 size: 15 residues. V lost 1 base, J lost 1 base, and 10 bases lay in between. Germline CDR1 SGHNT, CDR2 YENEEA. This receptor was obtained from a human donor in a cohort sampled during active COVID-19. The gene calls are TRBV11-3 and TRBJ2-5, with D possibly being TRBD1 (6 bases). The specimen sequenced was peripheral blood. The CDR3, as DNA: TGTGCCAGCAGCTTAGGGGGCAGGGGCCAAGAGACCCAGTACTTC. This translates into CASSLGGRGQETQYF.